This entry features one T cell receptor (beta chain) sequence. Its antigen is undetermined. TCRdb reprocessed the RT-PCR reads with MiXCR, giving one entry per CDR3 protein. This table has 430,000 or so distinct CDR3 sequences, over 9.5% appearing once. This record belongs to a study of response to subunit inactivated influenza vaccine. The study's findings and limits: That few new T cells are recruited by each seasonal influenza vaccination was the authors' suggestion.

Unmatched junction bases numbered 6, after V lost 3 bases and J lost 5 bases. The CDR3 extends over 15 amino acids. Material: PBMCs from blood, obtained 40 to 50 days after vaccination. The sequence was collected from a man aged 50-60 years who received an inactivated influenza vaccine. The genes are TRBV12-3 or TRBV12-4 and TRBJ2-1; 8 bases are a match to TRBD2. The CDR3 region has the DNA TGTGCCAGCAGTTTGAATAGCGGGAAGAACAATGAGCAGTTCTTC. Translated, it gives CASSLNSGKNNEQFF.